Listed here is a single T cell receptor (beta chain). The sample originates from a study of blood T cell repertoires in COVID-19. Study as a whole: Both acute and convalescent COVID-19 samples were obtained from the United States, Italy and Spain.

Authors' analysis steps: From reference gene primer amplification, estimates of nucleated cell counts were derived. Clones were read by immunoSEQ multiplex PCR, and TCRdb kept only the in-frame ones, dropping some. V, J and clone size derive from that table, while D and trimming were established from the DNA sequence. Seen here are 120,000 or so clones, 88% observed once, and the top ten hold roughly 1.2%. Germline-derived CDR1 and CDR2 are LNHDA and SQIVND (reference sequence). The CDR3 totals 20 residues. V shed 4 bases and J shed 0 bases, with 25 bases lying between them. The J gene is TRBJ2-1, the V gene TRBV19; TRBD2 is a possible D gene (5 bases). This receptor was taken from a woman aged 80 or older with acute or convalescent COVID-19. Source material: peripheral blood. The CDR3 DNA follows: TGTGCCAGTAGTAGGGTCGGGCAGGAGGTTAGTCAGAGCTCCTACAATGAGCAGTTCTTC. It specifies CASSRVGQEVSQSSYNEQFF.